The 3 T cell receptor beta chains below were found in one sample sequenced in a study of blood T cells in healthy people across ages (dated by TCRdb to the mid-2010s). The library relied on 5' RACE. Sequencing took place on an Illumina HiSeq 2500. The second PCR ran for roughly 7 to 11 cycles and used a J-beta primer mix along with a sample-barcoded 5' primer. TCRdb reworked the public reads: Q25 trimming with fastp, MiXCR clone assembly, productive beta chains retained. Records with the same CDR3 protein are collapsed into one entry carrying the most frequent genes and DNA. Counted in this sample were around 1,100,000 distinct CDR3 sequences; around two fifths of them appeared once. The ten largest clonotypes hold less than 15% of the sample. Input material: blood. These receptors all stem from a man aged 18 to 30 in good health.

CDR3 nucleotide sequence: TGTGCCAGCAGTTCAAAACAGGGGCCCTACGAGCAGTACTTC. It is translated as CASSSKQGPYEQYF. This chain joins TRBV6-2 or TRBV6-3 and TRBJ2-7; 7 nucleotides line up with TRBD1. This CDR3 spans 14 amino acids. Germline CDR1 is MNHEY and CDR2 is SVGEGT. V dropped 4 bases and J dropped 2; count of bases not matched to a gene: 5.

V usage is TRBV11-1 and J usage is TRBJ2-3; D gene unclear. The CDR3 sequence is 16 residues long. Trimming stripped 6 bases from V and 4 bases from J, with 20 bases between. Per the germline V gene, CDR1 is SGHAT and CDR2 is FQDESV (reference sequence). The CDR3 region is CASSSDAASPPDTQYF. CDR3 bases: TGTGCCAGCAGTTCCGACGCCGCCAGCCCCCCAGATACGCAGTATTTT. Complete variable domain (other parts from reference TRBV11-1 and TRBJ2-3): EAEVAQSPRYKITEKSQAVAFWCDPISGHATLYWYRQILGQGPELLVQFQDESVVDDSQLPKDRFSAERLKGVDSTLKIQPAELGDSAMYLCASSSDAASPPDTQYFGPGTRLTVL.

The table lists this clonotype with a few counts. The chain links TRBV7-9 to TRBJ2-1; no clear D. V lost 5 bases, J lost 14 bases, and 13 bases lay in between. The CDR3 runs to 11 residues. CDR1 and CDR2 from the germline V gene are SEHNR and FQNEAQ (reference sequence). For the CDR3, the DNA is TGTGCCAGCAGCGTCGACGGACGGAAGTTCTTC. This sequence encodes CASSVDGRKFF.